Given below is one TCR beta chain in context. The antigen remains unidentified. TCRdb recomputed calls from the 5' RACE reads with MiXCR, one row per CDR3 protein. The profile covers some 77,000 distinct CDR3 sequences, with more than 10% appearing a single time and around 15% taken by the ten largest. This record belongs to a study of early T cells in non-severe SARS-CoV-2 infection. Overall study findings and caveats: CD4 and private specificities were missed by VDJdb matching, which favored anti-spike CD8 responses.

V was pared by 3 bases and J by 8 bases, with 8 bases between. The V gene's germline CDR1 is LGHDT and CDR2 YNNKEL (reference sequence). This CDR3 has 13 residues. Specimen: whole blood, collected at baseline. V and J are TRBV3-1 and TRBJ1-6; D ambiguous. The sequence came from an adult who was a healthcare worker with PCR-confirmed SARS-CoV-2 infection or an uninfected control (not recorded which). The donor label of this sample is uncertain. CDR3 residues: CASSQGWDSPLHF. The CDR3 DNA reads as TGTGCCAGCAGCCAGGGGTGGGATTCACCCCTCCACTTT.